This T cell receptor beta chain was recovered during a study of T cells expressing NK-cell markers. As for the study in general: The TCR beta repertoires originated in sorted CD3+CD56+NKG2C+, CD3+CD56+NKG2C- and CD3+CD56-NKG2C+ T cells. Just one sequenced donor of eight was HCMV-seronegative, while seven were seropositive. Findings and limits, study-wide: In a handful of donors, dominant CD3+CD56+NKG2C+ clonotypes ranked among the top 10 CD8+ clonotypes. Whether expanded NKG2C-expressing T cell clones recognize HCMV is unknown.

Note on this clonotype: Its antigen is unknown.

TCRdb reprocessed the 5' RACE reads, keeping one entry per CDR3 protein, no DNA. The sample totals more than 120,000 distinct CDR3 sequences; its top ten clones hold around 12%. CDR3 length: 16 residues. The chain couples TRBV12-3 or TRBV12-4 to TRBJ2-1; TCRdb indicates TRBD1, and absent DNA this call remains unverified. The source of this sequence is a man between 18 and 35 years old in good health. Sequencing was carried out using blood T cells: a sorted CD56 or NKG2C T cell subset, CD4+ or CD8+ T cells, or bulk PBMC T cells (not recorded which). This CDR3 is CASSDYEDRLYNEQFF.